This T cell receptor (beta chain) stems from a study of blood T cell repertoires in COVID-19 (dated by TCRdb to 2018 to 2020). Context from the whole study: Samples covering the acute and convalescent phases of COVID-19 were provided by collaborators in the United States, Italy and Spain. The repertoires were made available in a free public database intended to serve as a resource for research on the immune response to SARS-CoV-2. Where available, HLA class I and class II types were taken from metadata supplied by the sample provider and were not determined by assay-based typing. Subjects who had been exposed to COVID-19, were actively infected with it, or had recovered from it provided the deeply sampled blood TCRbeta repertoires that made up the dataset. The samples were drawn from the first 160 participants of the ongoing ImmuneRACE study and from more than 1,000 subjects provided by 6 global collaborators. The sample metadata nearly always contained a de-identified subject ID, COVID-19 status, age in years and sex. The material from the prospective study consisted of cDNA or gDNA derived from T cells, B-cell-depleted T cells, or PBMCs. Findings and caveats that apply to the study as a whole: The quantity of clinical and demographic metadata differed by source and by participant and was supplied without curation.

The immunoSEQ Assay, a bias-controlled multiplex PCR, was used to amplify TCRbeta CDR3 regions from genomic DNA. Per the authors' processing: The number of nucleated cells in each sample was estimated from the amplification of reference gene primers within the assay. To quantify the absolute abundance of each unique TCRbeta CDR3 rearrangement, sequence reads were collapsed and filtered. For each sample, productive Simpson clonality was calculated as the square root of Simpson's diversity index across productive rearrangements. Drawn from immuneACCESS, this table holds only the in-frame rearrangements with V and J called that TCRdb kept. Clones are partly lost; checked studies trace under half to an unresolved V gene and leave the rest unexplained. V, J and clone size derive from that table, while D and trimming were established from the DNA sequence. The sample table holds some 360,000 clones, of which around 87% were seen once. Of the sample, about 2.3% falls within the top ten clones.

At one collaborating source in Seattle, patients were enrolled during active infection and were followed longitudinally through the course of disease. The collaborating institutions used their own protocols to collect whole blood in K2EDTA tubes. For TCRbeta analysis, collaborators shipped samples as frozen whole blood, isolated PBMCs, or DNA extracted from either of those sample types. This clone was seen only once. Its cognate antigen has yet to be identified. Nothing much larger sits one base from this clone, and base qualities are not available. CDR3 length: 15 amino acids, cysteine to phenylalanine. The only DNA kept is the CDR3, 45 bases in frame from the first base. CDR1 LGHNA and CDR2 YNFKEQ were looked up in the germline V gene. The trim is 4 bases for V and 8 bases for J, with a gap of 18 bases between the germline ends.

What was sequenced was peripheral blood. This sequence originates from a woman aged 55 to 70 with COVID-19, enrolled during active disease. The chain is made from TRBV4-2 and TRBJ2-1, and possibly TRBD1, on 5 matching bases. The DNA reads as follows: TGTGCCAGCAGCCGCGCAGGGTCAGGTTTCCATGAGCAGTTCTTC. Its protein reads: CASSRAGSGFHEQFF.